This TCR beta chain was sequenced for a study of identical twins. Study results and limitations: Modelling underestimated the level of out-of-frame TCR alpha sharing observed in monozygotic twins.

The sample holds a few counts of this clonotype. Antigen specificity is unknown. This CDR3 has 15 residues. The J segment lost 4 bases and the V segment lost 3 bases, leaving 9 bases of the junction unmatched. Germline V gene data show CDR1 as DFQATT and CDR2 as SNEGSKA (reference sequence). MiXCR was run by TCRdb on the 5' RACE reads, yielding one entry per CDR3 protein. In the table there are 1,800,000 or so distinct CDR3 sequences, about 32% of which are singletons. This TCR was sampled from a newborn girl in good health. The sequencing sample was made of cord blood. The rearrangement joins TRBV20-1 to TRBJ2-1; 7 nucleotides agree with TRBD2. The CDR3: CSARRASGLYNEQFF. The DNA of the CDR3 is TGCAGTGCTAGGCGGGCTAGCGGATTATACAATGAGCAGTTCTTC.